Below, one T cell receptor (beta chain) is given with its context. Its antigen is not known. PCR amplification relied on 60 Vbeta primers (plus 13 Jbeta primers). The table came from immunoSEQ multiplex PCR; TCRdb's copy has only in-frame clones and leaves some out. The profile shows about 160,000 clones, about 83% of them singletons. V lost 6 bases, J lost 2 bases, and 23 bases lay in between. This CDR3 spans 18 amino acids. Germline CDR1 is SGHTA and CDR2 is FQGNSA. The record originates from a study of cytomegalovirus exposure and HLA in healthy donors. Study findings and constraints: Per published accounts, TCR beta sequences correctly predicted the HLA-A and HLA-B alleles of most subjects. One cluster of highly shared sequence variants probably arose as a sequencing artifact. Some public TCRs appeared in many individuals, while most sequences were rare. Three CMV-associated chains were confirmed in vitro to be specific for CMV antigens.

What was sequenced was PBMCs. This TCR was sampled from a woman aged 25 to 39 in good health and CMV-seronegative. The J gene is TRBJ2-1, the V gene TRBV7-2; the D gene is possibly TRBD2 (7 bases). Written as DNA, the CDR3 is TGTGCCAGCAGAGAAAGTTTCGGGGGGCTACCAACCTACAATGAGCAGTTCTTC. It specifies CASRESFGGLPTYNEQFF. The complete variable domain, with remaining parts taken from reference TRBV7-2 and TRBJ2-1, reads GAGVSQSPSNKVTEKGKDVELRCDPISGHTALYWYRQSLGQGLEFLIYFQGNSAPDKSGLPSDRFSAERTGGSVSTLTIQRTQQEDSAVYLCASRESFGGLPTYNEQFFGPGTRLTVL.